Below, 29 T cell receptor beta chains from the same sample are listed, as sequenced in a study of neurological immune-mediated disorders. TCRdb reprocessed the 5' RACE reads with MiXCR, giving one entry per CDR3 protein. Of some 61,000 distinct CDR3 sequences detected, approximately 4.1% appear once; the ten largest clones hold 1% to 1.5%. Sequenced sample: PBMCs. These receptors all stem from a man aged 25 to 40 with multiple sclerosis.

The CDR3 sequence is CASSLNRGSADTQYF. Here the CDR3 DNA reads TGTGCCAGCAGCTTGAACAGGGGCTCGGCAGATACGCAGTATTTT. The chain is built from TRBV5-5 and TRBJ2-3; 7 positions agree with TRBD1. The CDR3 is made up of 15 amino acids. Germline CDR1 is SGHKS and CDR2 is YYEKEE (reference sequence). After removal of 1 base from V and 4 bases from J, the junction contained 6 bases not matched to a gene.

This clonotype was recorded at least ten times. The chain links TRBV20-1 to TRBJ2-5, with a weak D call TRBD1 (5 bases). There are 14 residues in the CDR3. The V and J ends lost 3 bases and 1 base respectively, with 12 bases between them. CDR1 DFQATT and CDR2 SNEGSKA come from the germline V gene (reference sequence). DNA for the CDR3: TGCAGTGCTAGGGCTGGGGCGGCCCAAGAGACCCAGTACTTC. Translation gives CSARAGAAQETQYF.

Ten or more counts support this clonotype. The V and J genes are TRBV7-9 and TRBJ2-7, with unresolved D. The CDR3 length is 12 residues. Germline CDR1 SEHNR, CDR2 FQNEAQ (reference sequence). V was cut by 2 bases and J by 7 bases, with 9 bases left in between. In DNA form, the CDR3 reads TGTGCCAGCAGCTTACGTCCGCAGGAGCAGTACTTC. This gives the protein CASSLRPQEQYF. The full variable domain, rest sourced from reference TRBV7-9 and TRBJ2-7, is DTGVSQNPRHKITKRGQNVTFRCDPISEHNRLYWYRQTLGQGPEFLTYFQNEAQLEKSRLLSDRFSAERPKGSFSTLEIQRTEQGDSAMYLCASSLRPQEQYFGPGTRLTVT.

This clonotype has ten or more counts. The CDR3 sequence is CASSLAVAGRTDTQYF. Written as DNA, the CDR3 is TGCGCCAGCAGCTTGGCTGTGGCAGGACGCACAGATACGCAGTATTTT. The rearrangement joins TRBV5-1 to TRBJ2-3; D remains unclear. The V end was cut by 0 bases, the J end by 1 base, with 12 bases between. The CDR3 has 16 residues. Per germline, CDR1 SGHRS and CDR2 YFSETQ.

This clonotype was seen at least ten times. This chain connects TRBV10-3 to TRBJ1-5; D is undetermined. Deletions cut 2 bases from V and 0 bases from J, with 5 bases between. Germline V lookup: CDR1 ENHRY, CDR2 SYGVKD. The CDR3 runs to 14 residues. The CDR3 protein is CAISERDSNQPQHF. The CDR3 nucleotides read TGTGCCATCAGTGAGCGGGATAGCAATCAGCCCCAGCATTTT.

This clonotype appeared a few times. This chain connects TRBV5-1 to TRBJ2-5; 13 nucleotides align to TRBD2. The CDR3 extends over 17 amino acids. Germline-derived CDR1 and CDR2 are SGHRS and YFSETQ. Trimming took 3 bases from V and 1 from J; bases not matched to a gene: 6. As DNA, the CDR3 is TGCGCCAGCAGCTCCCAACTAGCGGGGGGGATCCAAGAGACCCAGTACTTC. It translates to CASSSQLAGGIQETQYF.

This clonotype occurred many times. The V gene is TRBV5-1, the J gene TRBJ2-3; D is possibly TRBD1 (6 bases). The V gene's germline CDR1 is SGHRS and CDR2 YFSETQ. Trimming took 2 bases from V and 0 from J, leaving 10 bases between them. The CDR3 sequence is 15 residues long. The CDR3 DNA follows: TGCGCCAGCAGCTTAGGACAGTTTAGCACAGATACGCAGTATTTT. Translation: CASSLGQFSTDTQYF.

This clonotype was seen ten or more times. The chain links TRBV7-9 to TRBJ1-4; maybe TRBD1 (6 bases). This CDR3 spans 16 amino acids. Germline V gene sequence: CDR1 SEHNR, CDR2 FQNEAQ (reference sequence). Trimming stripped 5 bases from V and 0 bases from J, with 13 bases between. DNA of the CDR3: TGTGCCAGCAGCCAGGACAGACTTGCAACTAATGAAAAACTGTTTTTT. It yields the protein CASSQDRLATNEKLFF.

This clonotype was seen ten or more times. This CDR3 is CASSLTGLNEQFF. For the CDR3, the DNA is TGTGCCAGCAGCTTGACAGGCCTCAATGAGCAGTTCTTC. The chain has TRBV5-6 and TRBJ2-1, with D possibly TRBD1 on 5 matching bases. Germline V gives CDR1 SGHDT, CDR2 YYEEEE. CDR3 size: 13 residues. Trimming stripped 1 base from V and 6 bases from J, with 8 bases between.

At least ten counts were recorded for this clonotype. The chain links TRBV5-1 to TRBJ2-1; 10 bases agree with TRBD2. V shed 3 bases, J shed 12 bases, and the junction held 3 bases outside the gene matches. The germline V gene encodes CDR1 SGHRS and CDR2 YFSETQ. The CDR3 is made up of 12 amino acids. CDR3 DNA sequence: TGCGCCAGCAGCTCCTTAGCGGGGGGGCAGTTCTTC. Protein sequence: CASSSLAGGQFF.

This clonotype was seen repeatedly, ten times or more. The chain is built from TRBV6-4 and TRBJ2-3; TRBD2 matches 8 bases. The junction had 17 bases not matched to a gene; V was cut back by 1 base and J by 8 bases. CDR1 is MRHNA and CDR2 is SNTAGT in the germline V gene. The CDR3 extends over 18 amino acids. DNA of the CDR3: TGTGCCAGCAGTGACTACCCCAGATCGGCTAGCGGGTTACGTACGCAGTATTTT. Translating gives CASSDYPRSASGLRTQYF.

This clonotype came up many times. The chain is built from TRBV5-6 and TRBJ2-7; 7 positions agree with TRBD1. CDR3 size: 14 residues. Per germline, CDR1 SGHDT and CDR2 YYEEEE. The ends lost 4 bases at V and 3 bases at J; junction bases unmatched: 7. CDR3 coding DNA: TGTGCCAGCAGCGACAGGGCTACGGACTACGAGCAGTACTTC. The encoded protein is CASSDRATDYEQYF.

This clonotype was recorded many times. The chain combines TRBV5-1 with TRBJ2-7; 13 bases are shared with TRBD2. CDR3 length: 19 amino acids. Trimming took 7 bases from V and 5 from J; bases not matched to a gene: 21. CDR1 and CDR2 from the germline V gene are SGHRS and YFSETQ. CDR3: CASAIIPLAGGPGGHEQYF. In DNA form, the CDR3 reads TGCGCCAGCGCCATAATACCACTAGCGGGGGGGCCAGGTGGCCACGAGCAGTACTTC.

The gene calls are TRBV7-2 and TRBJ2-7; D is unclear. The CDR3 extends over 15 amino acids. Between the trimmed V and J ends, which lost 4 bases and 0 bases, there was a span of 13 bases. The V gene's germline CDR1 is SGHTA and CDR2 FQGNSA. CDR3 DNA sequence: TGTGCCAGCAGCTCCCGGCGCGGCAACTCCTACGAGCAGTACTTC. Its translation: CASSSRRGNSYEQYF. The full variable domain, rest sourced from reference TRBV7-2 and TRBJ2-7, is GAGVSQSPSNKVTEKGKDVELRCDPISGHTALYWYRQSLGQGLEFLIYFQGNSAPDKSGLPSDRFSAERTGGSVSTLTIQRTQQEDSAVYLCASSSRRGNSYEQYFGPGTRLTVT.

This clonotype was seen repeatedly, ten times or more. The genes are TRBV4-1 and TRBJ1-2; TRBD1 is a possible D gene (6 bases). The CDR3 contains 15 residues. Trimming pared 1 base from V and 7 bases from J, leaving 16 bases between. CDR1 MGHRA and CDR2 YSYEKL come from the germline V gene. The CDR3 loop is CASSQVGPGAGGYTF. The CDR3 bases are TGCGCCAGCAGCCAAGTGGGTCCGGGGGCAGGTGGCTACACCTTC.

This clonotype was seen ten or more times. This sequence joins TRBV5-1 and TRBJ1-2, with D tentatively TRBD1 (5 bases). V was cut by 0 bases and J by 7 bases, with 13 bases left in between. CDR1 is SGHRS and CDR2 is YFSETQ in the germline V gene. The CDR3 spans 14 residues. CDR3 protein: CASSLGSQGSGYTF. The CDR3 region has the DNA TGCGCCAGCAGCTTGGGTAGTCAGGGCTCTGGCTACACCTTC.

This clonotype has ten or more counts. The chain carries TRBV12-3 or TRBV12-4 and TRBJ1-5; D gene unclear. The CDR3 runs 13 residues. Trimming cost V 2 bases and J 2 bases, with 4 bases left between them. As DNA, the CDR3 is TGTGCCAGCAGTTTAATACGCAATCAGCCCCAGCATTTT. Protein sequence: CASSLIRNQPQHF.

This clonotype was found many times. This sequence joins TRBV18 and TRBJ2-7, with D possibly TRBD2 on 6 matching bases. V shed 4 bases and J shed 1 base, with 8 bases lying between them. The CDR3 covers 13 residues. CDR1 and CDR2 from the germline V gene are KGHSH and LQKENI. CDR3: CASSRAGSYEQYF. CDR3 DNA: TGTGCCAGCTCACGGGCGGGGTCCTACGAGCAGTACTTC.

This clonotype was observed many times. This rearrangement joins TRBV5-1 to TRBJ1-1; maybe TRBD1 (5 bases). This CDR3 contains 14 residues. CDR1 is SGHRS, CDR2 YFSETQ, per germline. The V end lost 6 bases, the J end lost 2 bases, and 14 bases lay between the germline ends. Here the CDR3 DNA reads TGCGCCAGCACCACGGACGGGGACAACACTGAAGCTTTCTTT. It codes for CASTTDGDNTEAFF.

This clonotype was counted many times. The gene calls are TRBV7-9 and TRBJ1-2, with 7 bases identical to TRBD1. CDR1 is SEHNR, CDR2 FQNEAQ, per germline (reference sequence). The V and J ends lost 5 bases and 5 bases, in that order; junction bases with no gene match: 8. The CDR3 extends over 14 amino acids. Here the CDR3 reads CASSHWDSGYGYTF. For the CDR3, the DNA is TGTGCCAGCAGCCATTGGGACAGCGGGTATGGCTACACCTTC.

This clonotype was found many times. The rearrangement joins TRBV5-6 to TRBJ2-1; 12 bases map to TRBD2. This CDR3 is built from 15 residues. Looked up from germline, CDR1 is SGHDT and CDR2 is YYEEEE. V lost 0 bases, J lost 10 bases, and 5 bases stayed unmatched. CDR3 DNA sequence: TGTGCCAGCAGCTTGGAAGGACTAGCGGGGCGGGAGCAGTTCTTC. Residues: CASSLEGLAGREQFF.

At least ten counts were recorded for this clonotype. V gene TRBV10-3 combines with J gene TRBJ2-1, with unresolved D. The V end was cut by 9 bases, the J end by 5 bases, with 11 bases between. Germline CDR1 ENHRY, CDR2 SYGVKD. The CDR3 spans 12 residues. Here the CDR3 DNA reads TGTGCCATATCCCTGAATAACAATGAGCAGTTCTTC. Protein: CAISLNNNEQFF.

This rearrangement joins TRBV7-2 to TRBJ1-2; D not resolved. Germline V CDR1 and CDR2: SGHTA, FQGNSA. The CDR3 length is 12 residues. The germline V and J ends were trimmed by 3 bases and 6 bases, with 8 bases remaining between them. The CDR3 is CASSFLTDGYTF. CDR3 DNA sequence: TGTGCCAGCAGCTTCCTAACGGATGGCTACACCTTC.

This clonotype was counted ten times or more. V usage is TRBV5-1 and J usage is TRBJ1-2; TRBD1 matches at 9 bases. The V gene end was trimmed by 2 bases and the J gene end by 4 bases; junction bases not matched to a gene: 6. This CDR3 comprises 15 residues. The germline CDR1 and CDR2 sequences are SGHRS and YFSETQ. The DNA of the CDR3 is TGCGCCAGCAGCTTCCGGGACAGGGAGGCCTATGGCTACACCTTC. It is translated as CASSFRDREAYGYTF.

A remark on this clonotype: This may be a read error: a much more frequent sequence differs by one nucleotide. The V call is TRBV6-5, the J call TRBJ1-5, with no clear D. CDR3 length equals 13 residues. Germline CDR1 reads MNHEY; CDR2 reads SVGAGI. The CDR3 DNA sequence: TGTGCCAGCAGCATAGATCGAAGTCAGCCCCAGAATTTT. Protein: CASSIDRSQPQNF.

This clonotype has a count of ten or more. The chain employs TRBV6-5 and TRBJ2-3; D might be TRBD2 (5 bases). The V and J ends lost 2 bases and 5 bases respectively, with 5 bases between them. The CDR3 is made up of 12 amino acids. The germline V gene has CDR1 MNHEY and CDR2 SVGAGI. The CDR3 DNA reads TGTGCCAGCAGTTACGCGGGAGATACGCAGTATTTT. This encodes CASSYAGDTQYF.

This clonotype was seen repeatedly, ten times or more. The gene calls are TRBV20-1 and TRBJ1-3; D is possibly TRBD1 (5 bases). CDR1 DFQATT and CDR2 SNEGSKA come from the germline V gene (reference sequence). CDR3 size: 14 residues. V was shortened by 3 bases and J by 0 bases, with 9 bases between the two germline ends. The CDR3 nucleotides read TGCAGTGCTAGTTCAGGGAGCTCTGGAAACACCATATATTTT. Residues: CSASSGSSGNTIYF.

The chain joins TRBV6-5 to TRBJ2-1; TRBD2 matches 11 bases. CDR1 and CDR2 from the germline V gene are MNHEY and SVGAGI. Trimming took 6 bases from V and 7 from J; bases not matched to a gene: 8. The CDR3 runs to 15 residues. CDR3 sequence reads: CASSRLAGGANEQFF. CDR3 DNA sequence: TGTGCCAGCAGCCGATTAGCGGGGGGGGCGAATGAGCAGTTCTTC.

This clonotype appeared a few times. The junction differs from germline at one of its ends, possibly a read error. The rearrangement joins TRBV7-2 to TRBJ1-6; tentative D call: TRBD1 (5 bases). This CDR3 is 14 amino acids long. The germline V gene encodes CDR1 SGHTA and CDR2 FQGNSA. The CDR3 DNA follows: TGTGCCAGCAGCTTAGGACAGTCTTTTTCACCCCTCAACTTT. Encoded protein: CASSLGQSFSPLNF.